The clone carrying this TCR beta chain was counted many times. What it binds is unknown. These data come from a study of CD8 T cells in ankylosing spondylitis. Study results and limitations: Some of the motif variants had earlier been found in reactive arthritis patients' fluid and blood.

TCRdb re-called the 5' RACE reads through MiXCR, storing one row per CDR3 protein. The sample consists of 180,000 or so distinct CDR3 sequences, around a tenth of them appearing once. Germline CDR1 reads LGHDT; CDR2 reads YNNKEL (reference sequence). Trimming shortened V by 1 base and J by 14 bases, and 11 bases separated the two germline ends. The CDR3 runs 12 residues. The TCR originated in a male donor with ankylosing spondylitis or in good health (not recorded which). Sequencing used blood, either unsorted or a sorted T cell fraction (not recorded which). The chain uses TRBV3-1 and TRBJ2-2; tentatively, D is TRBD2 (6 bases). CDR3 bases: TGTGCCAGCAGCCAAGTGAGGCGGGGACTGTTTTTT. Translated, it gives CASSQVRRGLFF.